This TCR beta chain was observed in a study of control samples from healthy donors and cancer patients. This clone has more than one count but fewer than ten. Looked up from germline, CDR1 is MNHEY and CDR2 is SVGAGI. The CDR3 runs to 12 residues. Trimming removed 6 bases at V and 8 bases at J, with 13 bases between. Repertoires were generated with immunoSEQ multiplex PCR, while TCRdb's copy carries only in-frame clones and drops some. The table has about 200,000 clones, around 90% seen once. V usage is TRBV6-5 and J usage is TRBJ1-2; D is perhaps TRBD1 (6 bases). The sample taken for sequencing was blood. The TCR originated in a man aged 30 to 39 in good health. CDR3 region: CASRGQGRGYTF. The CDR3 DNA is TGTGCCAGCAGAGGTCAGGGGAGGGGCTACACCTTC.